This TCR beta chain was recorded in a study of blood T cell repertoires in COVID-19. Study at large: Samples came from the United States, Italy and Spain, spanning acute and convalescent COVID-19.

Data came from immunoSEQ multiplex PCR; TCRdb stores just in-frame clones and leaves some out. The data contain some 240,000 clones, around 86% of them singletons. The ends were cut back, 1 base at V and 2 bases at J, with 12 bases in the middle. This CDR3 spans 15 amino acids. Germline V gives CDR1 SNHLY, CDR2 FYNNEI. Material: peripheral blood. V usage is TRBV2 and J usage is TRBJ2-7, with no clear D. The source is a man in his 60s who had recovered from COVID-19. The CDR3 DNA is TGTGCCAGCAGTGAAGACGCCCCACAGACCTACGAGCAGTACTTC. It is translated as CASSEDAPQTYEQYF. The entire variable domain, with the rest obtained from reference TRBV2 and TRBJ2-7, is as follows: EPEVTQTPSHQVTQMGQEVILRCVPISNHLYFYWYRQILGQKVEFLVSFYNNEISEKSEIFDDQFSVERPDGSNFTLKIRSTKLEDSAMYFCASSEDAPQTYEQYFGPGTRLTVT.